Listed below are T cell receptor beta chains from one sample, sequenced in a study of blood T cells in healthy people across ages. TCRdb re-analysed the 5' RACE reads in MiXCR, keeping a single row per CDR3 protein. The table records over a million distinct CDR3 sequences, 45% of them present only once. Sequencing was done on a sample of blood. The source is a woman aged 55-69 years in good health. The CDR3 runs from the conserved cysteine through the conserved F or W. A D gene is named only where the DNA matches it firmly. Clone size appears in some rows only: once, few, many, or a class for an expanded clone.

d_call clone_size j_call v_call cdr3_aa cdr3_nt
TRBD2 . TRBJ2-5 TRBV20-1 CSASPSGSGETQYF TGCAGTGCTAGTCCTAGCGGGAGCGGGGAGACCCAGTACTTC
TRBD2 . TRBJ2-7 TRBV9 CASSPRPGTSGFPYEQYF TGTGCCAGCAGCCCCCGCCCCGGGACTAGCGGATTTCCCTACGAGCAGTACTTC
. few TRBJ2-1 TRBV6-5 CASSYSQGTVHNEQFF TGTGCCAGCAGTTACTCTCAGGGTACCGTTCACAATGAGCAGTTCTTC
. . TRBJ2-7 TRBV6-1 CASGDMGQGTSGYEQYF TGTGCCAGCGGTGATATGGGACAGGGGACTAGCGGCTACGAGCAGTACTTC
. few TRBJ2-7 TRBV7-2 CASRRDGWTGESEQYF TGTGCCAGCAGAAGGGATGGCTGGACCGGGGAGAGCGAGCAGTACTTC
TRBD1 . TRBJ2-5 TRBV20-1 CSARDLSGQIQETQYF TGCAGTGCTAGAGATCTTTCGGGACAGATCCAAGAGACCCAGTACTTC
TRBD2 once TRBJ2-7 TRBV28 CASSFDASGKKEQYF TGTGCCAGCAGTTTCGATGCTAGCGGGAAGAAAGAGCAGTACTTC
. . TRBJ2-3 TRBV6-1 CASRLQANTDTQYF TGTGCCAGCAGGCTGCAGGCAAACACAGATACGCAGTATTTT
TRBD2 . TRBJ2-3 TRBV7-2 CASSRRPGTSGTDTQYF TGTGCCAGCAGCCGAAGACCCGGGACTAGTGGCACAGATACGCAGTATTTT
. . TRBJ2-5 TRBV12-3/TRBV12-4 CASSKQGWETQYF TGTGCCAGCAGCAAGCAGGGGTGGGAGACCCAGTACTTC
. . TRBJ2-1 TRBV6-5 CASSYATYNEQFF TGTGCCAGCAGTTATGCTACCTACAATGAGCAGTTCTTC
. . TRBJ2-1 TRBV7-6 CASYPGLRPYNEQFF TGTGCCAGTTACCCGGGACTGCGACCCTACAATGAGCAGTTCTTC
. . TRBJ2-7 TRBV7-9 CASSPGKNPYEQYF TGTGCCAGCAGCCCGGGAAAAAACCCCTACGAGCAGTACTTC
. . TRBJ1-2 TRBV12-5 CASGLGQGLGYTF TGTGCTAGTGGTTTAGGCCAGGGTCTTGGCTACACCTTC
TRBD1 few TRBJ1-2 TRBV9 CASSGDRNNNYGYTF TGTGCCAGCAGCGGGGACAGGAACAATAACTATGGCTACACCTTC
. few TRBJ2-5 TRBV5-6 CASSWTQGETQYF TGTGCCAGCAGCTGGACACAGGGAGAGACCCAGTACTTC
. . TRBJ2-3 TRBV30 CAWSVRGDTQYF TGTGCCTGGAGTGTACGCGGGGATACGCAGTATTTT
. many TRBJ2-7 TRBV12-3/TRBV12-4 CASSLARKNYEQYF TGTGCCAGCAGTTTAGCCCGGAAAAACTACGAGCAGTACTTC